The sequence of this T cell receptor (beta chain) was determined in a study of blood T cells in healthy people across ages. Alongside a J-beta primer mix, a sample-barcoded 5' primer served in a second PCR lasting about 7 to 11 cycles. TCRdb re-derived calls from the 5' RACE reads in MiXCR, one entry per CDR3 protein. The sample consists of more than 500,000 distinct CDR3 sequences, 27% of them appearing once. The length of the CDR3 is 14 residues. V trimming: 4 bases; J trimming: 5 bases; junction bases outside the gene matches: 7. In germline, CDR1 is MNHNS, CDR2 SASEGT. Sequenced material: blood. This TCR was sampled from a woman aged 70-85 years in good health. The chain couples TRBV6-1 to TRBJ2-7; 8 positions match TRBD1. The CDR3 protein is CASSVPYRGNEQYF. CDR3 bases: TGTGCCAGCAGTGTTCCGTACAGGGGGAACGAGCAGTACTTC.